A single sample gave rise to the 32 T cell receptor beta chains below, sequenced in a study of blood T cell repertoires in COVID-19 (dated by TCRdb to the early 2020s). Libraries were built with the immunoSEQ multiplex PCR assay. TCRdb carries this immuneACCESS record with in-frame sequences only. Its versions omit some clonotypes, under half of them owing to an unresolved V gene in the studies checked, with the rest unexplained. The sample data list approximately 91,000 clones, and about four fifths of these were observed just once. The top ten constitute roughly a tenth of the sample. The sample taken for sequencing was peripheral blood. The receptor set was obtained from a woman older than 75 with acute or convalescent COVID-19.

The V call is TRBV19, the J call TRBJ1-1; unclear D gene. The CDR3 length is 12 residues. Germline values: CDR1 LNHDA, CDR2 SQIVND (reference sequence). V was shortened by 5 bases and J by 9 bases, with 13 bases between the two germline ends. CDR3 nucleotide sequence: TGTGCCAGTAGTCCTCCTCCAGGAAAAGCTTTCTTT. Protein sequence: CASSPPPGKAFF.

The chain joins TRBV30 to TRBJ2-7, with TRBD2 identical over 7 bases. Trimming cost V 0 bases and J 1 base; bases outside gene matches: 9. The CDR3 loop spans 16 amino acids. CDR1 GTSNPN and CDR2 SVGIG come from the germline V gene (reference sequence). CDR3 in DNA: TGTGCCTGGAGTGTACCAGGAGCGGGACCATCCTACGAGCAGTACTTC. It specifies CAWSVPGAGPSYEQYF.

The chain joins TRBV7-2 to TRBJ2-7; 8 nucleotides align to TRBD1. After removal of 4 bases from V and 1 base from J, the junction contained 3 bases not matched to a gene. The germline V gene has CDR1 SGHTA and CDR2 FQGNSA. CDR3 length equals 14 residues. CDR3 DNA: TGTGCCAGCAGCTGGGGGGACAGGTCCTACGAGCAGTACTTC. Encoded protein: CASSWGDRSYEQYF.

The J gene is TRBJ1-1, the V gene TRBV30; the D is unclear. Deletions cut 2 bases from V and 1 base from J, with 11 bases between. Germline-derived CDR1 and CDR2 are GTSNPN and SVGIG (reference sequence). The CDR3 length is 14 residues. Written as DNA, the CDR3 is TGTGCCTGGAGTCGTTCGTGGGCGAACACTGAAGCTTTCTTT. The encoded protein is CAWSRSWANTEAFF. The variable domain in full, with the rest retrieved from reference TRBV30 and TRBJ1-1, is SQTIHQWPATLVQPVGSPLSLECTVEGTSNPNLYWYRQAAGRGLQLLFYSVGIGQISSEVPQNLSASRPQDRQFILSSKKLLLSDSGFYLCAWSRSWANTEAFFGQGTRLTVV.

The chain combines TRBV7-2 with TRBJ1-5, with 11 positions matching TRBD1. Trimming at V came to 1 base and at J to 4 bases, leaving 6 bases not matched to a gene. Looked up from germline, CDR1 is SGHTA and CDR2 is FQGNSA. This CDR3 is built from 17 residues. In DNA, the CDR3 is TGTGCCAGCAGCTTAGGAAGGGGGACAGGGGGTAATCAGCCCCAGCATTTT. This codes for CASSLGRGTGGNQPQHF.

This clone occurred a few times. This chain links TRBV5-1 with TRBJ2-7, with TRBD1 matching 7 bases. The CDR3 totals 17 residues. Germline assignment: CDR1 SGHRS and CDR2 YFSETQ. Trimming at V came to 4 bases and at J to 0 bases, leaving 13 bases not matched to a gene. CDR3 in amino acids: CASSLNPRDSNSYEQYF. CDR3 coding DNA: TGCGCCAGCAGCCTGAACCCACGGGACAGCAACTCCTACGAGCAGTACTTC.

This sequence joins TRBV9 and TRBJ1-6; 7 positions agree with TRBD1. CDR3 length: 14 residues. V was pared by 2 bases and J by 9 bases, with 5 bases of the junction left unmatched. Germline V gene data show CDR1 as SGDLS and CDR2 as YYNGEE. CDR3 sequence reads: CASSVGQTLSPLHF. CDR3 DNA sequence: TGTGCCAGCAGCGTGGGACAGACGCTTTCACCCCTCCACTTT. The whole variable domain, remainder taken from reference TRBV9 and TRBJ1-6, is DSGVTQTPKHLITATGQRVTLRCSPRSGDLSVYWYQQSLDQGLQFLIQYYNGEERAKGNILERFSAQQFPDLHSELNLSSLELGDSALYFCASSVGQTLSPLHFGNGTRLTVT.

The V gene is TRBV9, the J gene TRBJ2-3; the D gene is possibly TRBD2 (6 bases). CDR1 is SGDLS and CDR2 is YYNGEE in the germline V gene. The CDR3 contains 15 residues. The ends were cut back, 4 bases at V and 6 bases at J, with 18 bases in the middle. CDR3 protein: CASSPLAGGGDTQYF. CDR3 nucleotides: TGTGCCAGCAGCCCCCTGGCGGGCGGAGGGGATACGCAGTATTTT. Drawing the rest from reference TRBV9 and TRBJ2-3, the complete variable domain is DSGVTQTPKHLITATGQRVTLRCSPRSGDLSVYWYQQSLDQGLQFLIQYYNGEERAKGNILERFSAQQFPDLHSELNLSSLELGDSALYFCASSPLAGGGDTQYFGPGTRLTVL.

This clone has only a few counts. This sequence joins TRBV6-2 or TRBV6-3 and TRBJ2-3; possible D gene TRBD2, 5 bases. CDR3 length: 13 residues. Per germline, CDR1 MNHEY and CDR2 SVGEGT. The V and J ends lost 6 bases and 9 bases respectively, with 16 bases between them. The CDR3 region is CASSPSDSRTQYF. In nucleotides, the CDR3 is TGTGCCAGCAGCCCCTCGGACTCTCGCACGCAGTATTTT.

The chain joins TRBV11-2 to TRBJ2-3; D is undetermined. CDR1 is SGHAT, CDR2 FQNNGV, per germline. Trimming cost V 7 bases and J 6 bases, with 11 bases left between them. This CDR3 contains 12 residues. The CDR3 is CASKASVDTQYF. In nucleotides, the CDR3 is TGTGCCAGCAAGGCCAGCGTGGATACGCAGTATTTT.

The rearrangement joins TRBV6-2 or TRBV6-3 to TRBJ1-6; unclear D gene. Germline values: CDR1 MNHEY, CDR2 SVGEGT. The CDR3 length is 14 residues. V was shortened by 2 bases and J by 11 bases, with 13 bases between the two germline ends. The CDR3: CASSYDTPRTPLHF. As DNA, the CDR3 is TGTGCCAGCAGTTACGACACCCCTCGGACACCCCTCCACTTT.

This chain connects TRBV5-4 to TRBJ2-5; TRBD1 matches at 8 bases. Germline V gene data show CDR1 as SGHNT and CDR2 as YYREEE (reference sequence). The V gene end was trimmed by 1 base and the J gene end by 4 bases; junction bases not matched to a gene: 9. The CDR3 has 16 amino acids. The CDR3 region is CASSLSSGTGVETQYF. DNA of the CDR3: TGTGCCAGCAGCTTGTCTTCCGGGACAGGAGTAGAGACCCAGTACTTC.

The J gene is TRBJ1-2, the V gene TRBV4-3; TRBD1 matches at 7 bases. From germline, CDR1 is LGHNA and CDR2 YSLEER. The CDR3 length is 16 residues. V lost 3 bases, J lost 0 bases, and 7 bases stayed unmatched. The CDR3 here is CASSQAGQISNYGYTF. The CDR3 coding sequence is TGCGCCAGCAGCCAGGCGGGACAGATATCTAACTATGGCTACACCTTC.

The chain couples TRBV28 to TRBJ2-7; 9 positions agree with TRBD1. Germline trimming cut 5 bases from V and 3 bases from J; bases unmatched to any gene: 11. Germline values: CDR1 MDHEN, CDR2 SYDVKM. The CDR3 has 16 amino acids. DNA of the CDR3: TGTGCCAGCAGTCGTATTACCGGGACAGGGTACTACGAGCAGTACTTC. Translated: CASSRITGTGYYEQYF.

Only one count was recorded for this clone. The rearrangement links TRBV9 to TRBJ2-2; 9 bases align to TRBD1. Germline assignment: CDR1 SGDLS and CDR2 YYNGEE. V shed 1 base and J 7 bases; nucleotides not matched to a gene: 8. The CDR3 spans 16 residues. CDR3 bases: TGTGCCAGCAGCGTATCGGGACAGGGAACGTACGGGGAGCTGTTTTTT. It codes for CASSVSGQGTYGELFF.

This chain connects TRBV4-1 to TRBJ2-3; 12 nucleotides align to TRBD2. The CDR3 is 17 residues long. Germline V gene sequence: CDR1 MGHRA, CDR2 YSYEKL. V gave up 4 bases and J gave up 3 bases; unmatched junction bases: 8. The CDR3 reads CASSRISSGGATDTQYF. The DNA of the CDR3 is TGCGCCAGCAGCCGCATTTCTAGCGGGGGGGCGACAGATACGCAGTATTTT.

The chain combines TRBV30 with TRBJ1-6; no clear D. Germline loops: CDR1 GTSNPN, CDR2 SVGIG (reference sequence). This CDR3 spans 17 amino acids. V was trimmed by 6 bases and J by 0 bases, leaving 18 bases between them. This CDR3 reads CACTPQQKSSYNSPLHF. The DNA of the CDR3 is TGTGCCTGCACTCCCCAACAGAAAAGCTCCTATAATTCACCCCTCCACTTT.

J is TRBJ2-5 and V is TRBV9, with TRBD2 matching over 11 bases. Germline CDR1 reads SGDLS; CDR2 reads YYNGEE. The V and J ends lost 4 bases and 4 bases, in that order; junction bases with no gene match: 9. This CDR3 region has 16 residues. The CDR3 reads CASSSETSGAPETQYF. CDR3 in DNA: TGTGCCAGCAGCTCCGAGACTAGCGGGGCTCCAGAGACCCAGTACTTC.

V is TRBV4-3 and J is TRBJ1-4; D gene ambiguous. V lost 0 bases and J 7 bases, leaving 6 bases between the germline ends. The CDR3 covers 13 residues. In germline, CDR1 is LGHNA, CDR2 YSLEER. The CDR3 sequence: CASSQDNSEKLFF. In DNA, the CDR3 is TGCGCCAGCAGCCAAGATAATAGTGAAAAACTGTTTTTT.

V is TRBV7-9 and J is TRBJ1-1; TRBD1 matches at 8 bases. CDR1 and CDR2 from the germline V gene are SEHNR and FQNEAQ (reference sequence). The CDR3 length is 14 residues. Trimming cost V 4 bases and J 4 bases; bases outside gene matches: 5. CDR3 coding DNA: TGTGCCAGCAGCTCCCAGGGGGCCGCCACTGAAGCTTTCTTT. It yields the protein CASSSQGAATEAFF.

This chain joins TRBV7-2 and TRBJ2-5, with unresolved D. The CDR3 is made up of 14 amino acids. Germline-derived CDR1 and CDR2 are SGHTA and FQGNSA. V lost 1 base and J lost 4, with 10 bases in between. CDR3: CASSLGGSTETQYF. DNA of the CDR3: TGTGCCAGCAGCTTAGGCGGTAGCACAGAGACCCAGTACTTC. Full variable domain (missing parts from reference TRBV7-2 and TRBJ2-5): GAGVSQSPSNKVTEKGKDVELRCDPISGHTALYWYRQSLGQGLEFLIYFQGNSAPDKSGLPSDRFSAERTGGSVSTLTIQRTQQEDSAVYLCASSLGGSTETQYFGPGTRLLVL.

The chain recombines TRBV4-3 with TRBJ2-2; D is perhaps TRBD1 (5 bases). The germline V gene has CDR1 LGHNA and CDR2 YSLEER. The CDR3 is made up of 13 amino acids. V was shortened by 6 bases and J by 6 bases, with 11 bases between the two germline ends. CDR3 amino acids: CASRRLGAGELFF. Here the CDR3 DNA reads TGCGCCAGCAGACGCTTAGGGGCCGGGGAGCTGTTTTTT.

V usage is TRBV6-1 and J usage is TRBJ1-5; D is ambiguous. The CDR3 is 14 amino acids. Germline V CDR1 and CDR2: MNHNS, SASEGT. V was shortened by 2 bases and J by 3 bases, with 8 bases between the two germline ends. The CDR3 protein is CASSELSSNQPQHF. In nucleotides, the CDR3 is TGTGCCAGCAGTGAACTCAGTTCCAATCAGCCCCAGCATTTT.

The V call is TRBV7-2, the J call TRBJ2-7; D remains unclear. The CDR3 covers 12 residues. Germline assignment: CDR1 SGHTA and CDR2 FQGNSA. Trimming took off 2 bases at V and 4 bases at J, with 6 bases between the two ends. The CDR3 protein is CASSLTNYEQYF. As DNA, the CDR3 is TGTGCCAGCAGCTTAACAAATTACGAGCAGTACTTC.

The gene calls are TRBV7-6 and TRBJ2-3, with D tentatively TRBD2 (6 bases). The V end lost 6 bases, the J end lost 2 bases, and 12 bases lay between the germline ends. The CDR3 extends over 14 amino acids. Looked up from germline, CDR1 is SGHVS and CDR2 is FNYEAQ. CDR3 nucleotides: TGTGCCAGCAGTCCTAGCGTTCCCACAGATACGCAGTATTTT. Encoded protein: CASSPSVPTDTQYF.

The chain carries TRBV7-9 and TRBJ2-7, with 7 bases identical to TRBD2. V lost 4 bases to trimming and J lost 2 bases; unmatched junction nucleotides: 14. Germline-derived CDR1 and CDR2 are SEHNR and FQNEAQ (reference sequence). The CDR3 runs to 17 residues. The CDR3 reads CASSSSGGSAITYEQYF. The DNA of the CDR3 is TGTGCCAGCAGCTCCTCCGGGGGGAGCGCGATAACCTACGAGCAGTACTTC.

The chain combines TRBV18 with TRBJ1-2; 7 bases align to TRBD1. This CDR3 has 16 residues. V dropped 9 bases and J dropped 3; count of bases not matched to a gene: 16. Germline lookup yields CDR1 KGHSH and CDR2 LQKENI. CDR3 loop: CASTPGQIESDYGYTF. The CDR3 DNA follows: TGTGCCAGTACCCCGGGACAGATAGAATCGGACTATGGCTACACCTTC. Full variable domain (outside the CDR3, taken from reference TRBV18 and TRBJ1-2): NAGVMQNPRHLVRRRGQEARLRCSPMKGHSHVYWYRQLPEEGLKFMVYLQKENIIDESGMPKERFSAEFPKEGPSILRIQQVVRGDSAAYFCASTPGQIESDYGYTFGSGTRLTVV.

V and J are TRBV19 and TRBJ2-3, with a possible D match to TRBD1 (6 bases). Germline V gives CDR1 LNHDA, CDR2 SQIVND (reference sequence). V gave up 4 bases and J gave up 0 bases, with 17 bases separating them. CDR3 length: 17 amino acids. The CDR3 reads CASSTRTAVYSTDTQYF. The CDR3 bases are TGTGCCAGTAGTACTAGGACAGCCGTTTATAGCACAGATACGCAGTATTTT.

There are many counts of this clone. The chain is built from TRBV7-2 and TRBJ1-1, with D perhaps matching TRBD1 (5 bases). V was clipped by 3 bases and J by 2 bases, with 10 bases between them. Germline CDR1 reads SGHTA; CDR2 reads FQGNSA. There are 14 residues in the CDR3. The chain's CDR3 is CASSLRDLNTEAFF. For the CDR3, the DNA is TGTGCCAGCAGCTTGCGGGACCTAAACACTGAAGCTTTCTTT.

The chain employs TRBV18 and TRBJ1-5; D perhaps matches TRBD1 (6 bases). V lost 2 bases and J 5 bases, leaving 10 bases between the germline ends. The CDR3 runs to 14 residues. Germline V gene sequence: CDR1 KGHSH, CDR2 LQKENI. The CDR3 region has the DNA TGTGCCAGCTCACCAGAGGCAGGGGATCAGCCCCAGCATTTT. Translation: CASSPEAGDQPQHF. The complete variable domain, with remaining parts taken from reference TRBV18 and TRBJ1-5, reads NAGVMQNPRHLVRRRGQEARLRCSPMKGHSHVYWYRQLPEEGLKFMVYLQKENIIDESGMPKERFSAEFPKEGPSILRIQQVVRGDSAAYFCASSPEAGDQPQHFGDGTRLSIL.

For the CDR3, the DNA is TGTGCCAGCAGCGCCGCTAGCGGTGGGTACAATGAGCAGTTCTTC. Protein: CASSAASGGYNEQFF. This chain uses TRBV9 with TRBJ2-1; 7 positions match TRBD2. Germline-derived CDR1 and CDR2 are SGDLS and YYNGEE. J gave up 4 bases and V 3 bases, and 7 bases lay outside the gene matches. The CDR3 contains 15 residues.

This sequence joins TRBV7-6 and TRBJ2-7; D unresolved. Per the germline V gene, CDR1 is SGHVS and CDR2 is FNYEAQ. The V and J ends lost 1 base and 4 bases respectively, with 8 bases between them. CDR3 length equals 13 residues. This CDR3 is CASSLGVGYEQYF. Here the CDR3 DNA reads TGTGCCAGCAGCTTAGGAGTTGGTTACGAGCAGTACTTC.